Each of the 25 T cell receptor beta chains below was sequenced from the same sample in a study of lymphopenia after photon versus proton radiotherapy. Assay: immunoSEQ multiplex PCR; the TCRdb copy retains only in-frame clones and omits some. In the table there are about 7,300 clones, roughly 93% of which are singletons. This material consisted of peripheral blood, taken from a patient treated with photon-based radiotherapy. These receptors were taken from a woman aged 45-60 years with cholangiocarcinoma.

The CDR3 here is CASSQDGVGTSGGKDTQYF. The CDR3 coding sequence is TGCGCCAGCAGCCAAGACGGGGTTGGGACTAGCGGGGGGAAAGATACGCAGTATTTT. The chain combines TRBV4-1 with TRBJ2-3, with 15 bases aligning to TRBD2. The CDR3 consists of 19 residues. V gave up 0 bases and J gave up 5 bases; unmatched junction bases: 9. Germline lookup yields CDR1 MGHRA and CDR2 YSYEKL.

The genes are TRBV7-2 and TRBJ2-3, with D maybe TRBD1 (6 bases). Trimming pared 1 base from V and 3 bases from J, leaving 11 bases between. The CDR3 totals 15 residues. Germline-derived CDR1 and CDR2 are SGHTA and FQGNSA. CDR3 in amino acids: CASSLVMQGTDTQYF. DNA of the CDR3: TGTGCCAGCAGCTTAGTTATGCAGGGGACAGATACGCAGTATTTT.

The chain couples TRBV7-2 to TRBJ1-1; D is possibly TRBD1 (5 bases). Per germline, CDR1 SGHTA and CDR2 FQGNSA. V gave up 1 base and J gave up 2 bases, with 8 bases separating them. The CDR3 runs 14 residues. CDR3 protein: CASSLGRGNTEAFF. The CDR3 nucleotides read TGTGCCAGCAGCTTAGGGAGGGGAAACACTGAAGCTTTCTTT. The whole variable domain, filled in from reference TRBV7-2 and TRBJ1-1, reads GAGVSQSPSNKVTEKGKDVELRCDPISGHTALYWYRQSLGQGLEFLIYFQGNSAPDKSGLPSDRFSAERTGGSVSTLTIQRTQQEDSAVYLCASSLGRGNTEAFFGQGTRLTVV.

This sequence joins TRBV6-5 and TRBJ1-2; tentative D call: TRBD1 (6 bases). CDR1 MNHEY and CDR2 SVGAGI come from the germline V gene. V was pared by 7 bases and J by 2 bases, with 11 bases between. This CDR3 is built from 13 residues. For the CDR3, the DNA is TGTGCCAGCACAGGGGCAGCCAACTATGGCTACACCTTC. Protein sequence: CASTGAANYGYTF.

The J gene is TRBJ1-1, the V gene TRBV19, with TRBD1 matching 8 bases. CDR1 is LNHDA, CDR2 SQIVND, per germline (reference sequence). The CDR3 contains 15 residues. J gave up 2 bases and V 7 bases, and 9 bases lay outside the gene matches. DNA of the CDR3: TGTGCCAGTACTCGGCAAGACAGGGGAAACACTGAAGCTTTCTTT. Amino acids: CASTRQDRGNTEAFF.

The rearrangement joins TRBV2 to TRBJ2-3, with D unclear. Germline V lookup: CDR1 SNHLY, CDR2 FYNNEI. This CDR3 region has 16 residues. V lost 7 bases, J lost 1 base, and 18 bases lay in between. The CDR3 DNA reads as TGTGCCAGCACCAGACAAGGAGCCCCCGGCACAGATACGCAGTATTTT. This translates into CASTRQGAPGTDTQYF.

V usage is TRBV18 and J usage is TRBJ2-7; TRBD1 matches 10 bases. CDR1 is KGHSH and CDR2 is LQKENI in the germline V gene. Losses at the gene ends were 8 bases for V and 3 bases for J; bases not matched to a gene: 4. The CDR3 is 13 residues long. CDR3 sequence (DNA): TGTGCCAGCCAGCGGGACAGGGGCTACGAGCAGTACTTC. Residues: CASQRDRGYEQYF.

The chain employs TRBV5-6 and TRBJ1-2; possible D gene TRBD1, 5 bases. The V end lost 4 bases, the J end lost 8 bases, and 12 bases lay between the germline ends. CDR1 SGHDT and CDR2 YYEEEE come from the germline V gene. The CDR3 runs 12 residues. The CDR3 region has the DNA TGTGCCAGCAGCCCATGGGGCGGAGGCTACACCTTC. Translating gives CASSPWGGGYTF.

The chain is built from TRBV2 and TRBJ2-1; the match to TRBD1 covers 7 bases. The germline V gene encodes CDR1 SNHLY and CDR2 FYNNEI. The CDR3 sequence is 14 residues long. V lost 2 bases and J lost 2; bases outside the gene matches: 0. The CDR3 reads CASSEQGAYNEQFF. The CDR3 DNA reads as TGTGCCAGCAGTGAACAGGGGGCCTACAATGAGCAGTTCTTC. The whole variable domain, remainder taken from reference TRBV2 and TRBJ2-1, is EPEVTQTPSHQVTQMGQEVILRCVPISNHLYFYWYRQILGQKVEFLVSFYNNEISEKSEIFDDQFSVERPDGSNFTLKIRSTKLEDSAMYFCASSEQGAYNEQFFGPGTRLTVL.

The chain employs TRBV28 and TRBJ2-2; D remains ambiguous. Germline V lookup: CDR1 MDHEN, CDR2 SYDVKM. The CDR3 sequence is 12 residues long. The germline V and J ends were trimmed by 3 bases and 7 bases, with 6 bases remaining between them. The DNA for the CDR3 is TGTGCCAGCAGTTTGTGGGTCGGGGAGCTGTTTTTT. Translation: CASSLWVGELFF.

The rearrangement joins TRBV11-2 to TRBJ1-6; 9 bases map to TRBD1. V trimming: 6 bases; J trimming: 7 bases; junction bases outside the gene matches: 7. The CDR3 sequence is 15 residues long. Germline V gives CDR1 SGHAT, CDR2 FQNNGV. CDR3 residues: CASRTPGTGNSPLHF. CDR3 nucleotide sequence: TGTGCCAGCAGGACTCCCGGGACAGGGAATTCACCCCTCCACTTT.

The chain couples TRBV29-1 to TRBJ2-7; TRBD2 might be the D (5 bases). Germline CDR1 SQVTM, CDR2 ANQGSEA. The CDR3 totals 15 residues. With 0 bases removed from V and 1 base from J, the gap between germline ends came to 13 bases. DNA of the CDR3: TGCAGCGTTGAAGAGCCAGTGCCGGGATCCTACGAGCAGTACTTC. Encoded protein: CSVEEPVPGSYEQYF.

CDR3: CASSLTGGPTDTQYF. CDR3 coding DNA: TGTGCCAGCAGCTTGACGGGGGGGCCCACAGATACGCAGTATTTT. The V and J genes are TRBV5-6 and TRBJ2-3; 8 bases are a match to TRBD2. The CDR3 is made up of 15 amino acids. Trimming removed 1 base from V and 2 bases from J; junction bases left unmatched: 3. Per the germline V gene, CDR1 is SGHDT and CDR2 is YYEEEE.

This chain links TRBV6-6 with TRBJ1-1, with D unclear. Trimming cost V 0 bases and J 1 base, with 12 bases left between them. The CDR3 spans 16 residues. The germline CDR1 and CDR2 sequences are MNHNY and SVGAGI (reference sequence). Here the CDR3 DNA reads TGTGCCAGCAGTTACTCGAATTTGGCCGCGAACACTGAAGCTTTCTTT. Protein product: CASSYSNLAANTEAFF.

This chain uses TRBV7-9 with TRBJ1-1; D ambiguous. CDR1 is SEHNR and CDR2 is FQNEAQ in the germline V gene (reference sequence). The length of the CDR3 is 13 residues. V lost 4 bases to trimming and J lost 0 bases, with 6 bases between them. The CDR3 spells CASSYYMNTEAFF. Here the CDR3 DNA reads TGTGCCAGCAGCTACTACATGAACACTGAAGCTTTCTTT.

On this clone itself: At one of its ends the junction is not consistent with the germline gene, which may arise from a read error. This sequence joins TRBV4-3 and TRBJ1-6; maybe TRBD1 (6 bases). From germline, CDR1 is LGHNA and CDR2 YSLEER. The CDR3 sequence is 14 residues long. CDR3 bases: TGCGCCAACAGCCAGGGGCCCTATAATTCACCCCTCCACTTT. This sequence encodes CANSQGPYNSPLHF.

This sequence joins TRBV7-2 and TRBJ1-1; 9 bases are a match to TRBD1. The CDR3 is 16 residues long. V trimming: 2 bases; J trimming: 4 bases; junction bases outside the gene matches: 8. CDR1 is SGHTA, CDR2 FQGNSA, per germline. CDR3: CASSLFTGGWGTEAFF. CDR3 bases: TGTGCCAGCAGCTTATTCACAGGGGGCTGGGGCACTGAAGCTTTCTTT.

The chain uses TRBV20-1 and TRBJ1-1; no definite D call. The CDR3 contains 10 residues. CDR1 is DFQATT and CDR2 is SNEGSKA in the germline V gene (reference sequence). Trimming shortened V by 3 bases and J by 7 bases, and 6 bases separated the two germline ends. The DNA for the CDR3 is TGCAGTGCTAGTTCTGGTGAAGCTTTCTTT. Translating gives CSASSGEAFF.

This sequence joins TRBV18 and TRBJ2-2; no firm D call. The germline V gene has CDR1 KGHSH and CDR2 LQKENI. This CDR3 is 16 amino acids long. Trimming removed 2 bases from V and 1 base from J, with 11 bases in between. CDR3: CASSPVHPRNTGELFF. As DNA, the CDR3 is TGTGCCAGCTCACCAGTACACCCCAGGAACACCGGGGAGCTGTTTTTT.

V and J are TRBV6-6 and TRBJ1-1; D gene unclear. The CDR3 is made up of 12 amino acids. The germline V gene has CDR1 MNHNY and CDR2 SVGAGI (reference sequence). The V gene lost 6 bases and the J gene lost 8 bases, with 13 bases spanning the gap. The CDR3 loop is CASSNEWSEAFF. In DNA form, the CDR3 reads TGTGCCAGCAGCAACGAGTGGTCGGAAGCTTTCTTT.

V gene TRBV29-1 combines with J gene TRBJ1-2; no reliable D call. Germline CDR1 SQVTM, CDR2 ANQGSEA. Trimming shortened V by 7 bases and J by 10 bases, and 16 bases separated the two germline ends. The CDR3 runs to 11 residues. This CDR3 reads CSANRGSVYTF. DNA of the CDR3: TGCAGCGCAAATAGAGGATCAGTCTACACCTTC.

V gene TRBV7-8 combines with J gene TRBJ1-2; TRBD1 aligns across 8 bases. Germline V gene lookup returns CDR1 SGHVS and CDR2 FQNEAQ. J was trimmed by 4 bases and V by 5 bases; bases with no gene match: 12. This CDR3 is 16 amino acids long. As DNA, the CDR3 is TGTGCCAGCAGCGACCCGGGACAGGAGCAAATCTATGGCTACACCTTC. Amino acid sequence: CASSDPGQEQIYGYTF.

V and J are TRBV27 and TRBJ1-2; maybe TRBD1 (6 bases). The V end lost 2 bases, the J end lost 6 bases, and 13 bases lay between the germline ends. CDR1 and CDR2 from the germline V gene are MNHEY and SMNVEV (reference sequence). CDR3 length: 14 residues. The CDR3 is CASSLRPGTNGYTF. The CDR3 coding sequence is TGTGCCAGCAGTTTACGCCCAGGGACAAATGGCTACACCTTC.

The count of this clone is one. CDR3 in amino acids: CASSASGGDFEQYF. In DNA form, the CDR3 reads TGTGCCAGCAGCGCTAGCGGGGGCGATTTCGAGCAGTACTTC. V and J are TRBV25-1 and TRBJ2-7; 10 bases line up with TRBD2. Germline lookup yields CDR1 MGHDK and CDR2 SYGVNS. The junction had 8 bases not matched to a gene; V was cut back by 6 bases and J by 6 bases. This CDR3 comprises 14 residues.

The gene calls are TRBV11-2 and TRBJ2-7, with D possibly being TRBD2 (6 bases). This CDR3 comprises 12 residues. V lost 5 bases, J lost 11 bases, and 16 bases lay in between. The germline CDR1 and CDR2 sequences are SGHAT and FQNNGV. CDR3 loop: CASSPEWGEEYF. The CDR3 nucleotides read TGTGCCAGCAGCCCCGAGTGGGGGGAGGAGTACTTC.